The TCR beta chain described here comes from a study of blood T cell repertoires in COVID-19 (dated by TCRdb to 2018 to 2021). About the study as a whole: Samples covering the acute and convalescent phases of COVID-19 were provided by collaborators in the United States, Italy and Spain. A de-identified subject ID, COVID-19 status, age in years and sex were almost always included in the sample metadata. The material from the prospective study consisted of cDNA or gDNA derived from T cells, B-cell-depleted T cells, or PBMCs. The repertoires were released in a freely available public database intended as a resource for research on the immune response to SARS-CoV-2. The samples were drawn from two sources: the first 160 participants of the ongoing ImmuneRACE study, and over 1,000 subjects contributed by 6 global collaborators. The dataset comprised deeply sampled blood TCRbeta repertoires from subjects exposed to, actively infected with, or recovered from COVID-19. HLA class I and class II types, where available, came from metadata supplied by the sample provider rather than from assay-based typing. Points the paper makes about the study in general: Clinical and demographic metadata were provided uncurated, with the amount varying by source and participant.

Remarks on this clone: No antigen is known for it. No base-level quality is on record; no much larger clone is a single base apart.

The immunoSEQ Assay, a bias-controlled multiplex PCR, was used to amplify TCRbeta CDR3 regions from genomic DNA. Turning to the authors' computational methods: The number of nucleated cells in each sample was estimated by amplification of reference gene primers within the assay. To quantify the absolute abundance of each unique TCRbeta CDR3 rearrangement, sequence reads were collapsed and filtered. Productive Simpson clonality was computed per sample as the square root of Simpson's diversity index over productive rearrangements. Sourced from immuneACCESS, this table was stored by TCRdb with only in-frame sequences that have V and J called. A share of the clones is absent; for the studies checked, an unresolved V gene accounts for under half, and the remainder has no known explanation. The V and J calls and clone size come from that table; D and trimming were worked out from the DNA. The sample table lists some 200,000 clones, about 80% of them with a count of one. The ten largest clonotypes hold less than 8.5% of the sample.

Participants in the prospective study were aged roughly 18 to 90 years, lived in approximately 26 United States geographic areas, and enrolled through a virtual design. Cohort assignment in the prospective study relied on participant-reported clinical history from a screening survey and a study questionnaire. Recovered participants in ImmuneRACE Cohort 3 were defined as having two consecutive negative NP/OP PCR tests, clearance from a healthcare professional, or resolution of symptoms. In the prospective study, mobile phlebotomists collected whole blood, serum and a nasopharyngeal or oropharyngeal swab from each participant. Over an approximately 2-month period, participants in the prospective study had the option of providing additional blood draws and questionnaires. Before DNA extraction, prospective study blood samples were shipped either frozen or at room temperature. Clipping removes 0 bases from V and 4 bases from J, with 3 as the unmatched junction base count. The CDR3 runs 14 residues from the cysteine to the phenylalanine. Here the CDR3 DNA is all that survives: 42 bases in frame from base 1. As encoded in the germline V gene, CDR1 is SGHRS while CDR2 is YFSETQ.

Sequencing was performed on PBMCs or T cells enriched from blood (not recorded which). The receptor's source is a man between 40 and 49 years old who had recovered from COVID-19. This chain joins TRBV5-1 to TRBJ2-5, with TRBD1 identical over 7 junction bases. The DNA sequence is TGCGCCAGCAGCTTGGAGGGGGCGGGAGAGACCCAGTACTTC. Its protein product is CASSLEGAGETQYF.